Listed below are T cell receptor beta chains from one sample, sequenced in a study of early T cells in non-severe SARS-CoV-2 infection. TCRdb reprocessed the 5' RACE reads with MiXCR, giving one entry per CDR3 protein. The sample contains around 92,000 distinct CDR3 sequences, around 10% of which appear only once. Input material: whole blood. The receptors shown here come from an adult who was a healthcare worker with PCR-confirmed SARS-CoV-2 infection or an uninfected control (not recorded which). Both conserved end residues are part of each CDR3. D genes are given only for firm matches. The size of a clone is reported for some rows only, either as once, few or many, or as a class for expanded clones.

v_call	d_call	j_call	clone_size	cdr3_aa	cdr3_nt
TRBV6-5	.	TRBJ1-5	.	CASSQTPNQPQHF	TGTGCCAGCAGCCAAACTCCCAATCAGCCCCAGCATTTT
TRBV28	.	TRBJ1-2	.	CASSFSSDLYGYTF	TGTGCCAGCAGTTTCAGTTCAGACCTCTATGGCTACACCTTC
TRBV6-6	.	TRBJ2-1	few	CASSYSDRGHEPTNEQFF	TGTGCCAGCAGTTACTCGGATCGGGGGCACGAACCTACCAATGAGCAGTTCTTC
TRBV2	.	TRBJ2-5	.	CASSEGDYQETQYF	TGTGCCAGCAGTGAAGGGGACTACCAAGAGACCCAGTACTTC
TRBV9	TRBD2	TRBJ2-3	many	CASSANSGTSTDTQYF	TGTGCCAGCAGCGCTAATAGCGGGACTAGCACAGATACGCAGTATTTT
TRBV7-2	TRBD1	TRBJ2-2	.	CASSPAWDRGSGELFF	TGTGCCAGCAGCCCAGCATGGGACAGGGGGTCCGGGGAGCTGTTTTTT
TRBV5-5	.	TRBJ1-2	.	CASSLDGNYGYTF	TGTGCCAGCAGTTTGGACGGAAACTATGGCTACACCTTC
TRBV2	.	TRBJ2-3	.	CASSEGRVGTQYF	TGTGCCAGCAGTGAAGGCAGGGTAGGGACGCAGTATTTT
TRBV2	.	TRBJ1-6	many	CASEETVNSPLHF	TGTGCCAGCGAGGAGACGGTTAATTCACCCCTCCACTTT
TRBV25-1	.	TRBJ2-7	.	CASRKRPEASSYEQYF	TGTGCCAGCAGGAAACGTCCGGAGGCTAGCTCCTACGAGCAGTACTTC
TRBV29-1	.	TRBJ2-7	.	CSVERGGPYTTNEQYF	TGCAGCGTTGAAAGGGGAGGCCCGTACACAACTAACGAGCAGTACTTC
TRBV3-1	.	TRBJ1-6	.	CASSFQLGSLGSPLHF	TGTGCCAGCAGCTTCCAACTAGGCAGCCTCGGATCACCCCTCCACTTT
TRBV3-1	.	TRBJ1-4	.	CASSQSVRGELFF	TGTGCCAGCAGCCAAAGCGTCCGGGGAGAACTGTTTTTT
TRBV24-1	.	TRBJ1-5	few	CATSDSSYSNQPQHF	TGTGCCACCAGTGATTCCAGCTATAGCAATCAGCCCCAGCATTTT
TRBV13	.	TRBJ1-1	.	CASSSRRYEAFF	TGTGCCAGCAGCTCGCGAAGGTATGAAGCTTTCTTT
TRBV6-5	.	TRBJ1-2	.	CVSRTWAQNYGYTF	TGTGTCAGCCGTACTTGGGCACAGAACTATGGCTACACCTTC
TRBV20-1	TRBD1	TRBJ1-5	many	CSANTPSRQGDQPQHF	TGCAGTGCTAACACCCCCTCTAGACAGGGGGATCAGCCCCAGCATTTT
TRBV30	.	TRBJ2-7	many	CAWKAGGYEQYF	TGTGCCTGGAAGGCCGGTGGGTACGAGCAGTACTTC
TRBV10-2	TRBD2	TRBJ2-1	few	CASSEGGRAGEQFF	TGCGCCAGCAGTGAGGGCGGGAGGGCCGGTGAGCAGTTCTTC
TRBV11-2	.	TRBJ2-7	few	CASSLGFAVAYEQYF	TGTGCCAGCAGCTTAGGCTTTGCAGTCGCCTACGAGCAGTACTTC
TRBV3-1	.	TRBJ2-7	few	CASSQDRLASFKYEQYF	TGTGCCAGCAGCCAAGATCGGCTTGCTTCCTTTAAATACGAGCAGTACTTC
TRBV12-3/TRBV12-4	.	TRBJ1-5	few	CASRNRESNQPQHF	TGTGCCAGCAGGAACAGGGAGAGCAATCAGCCCCAGCATTTT
TRBV29-1	.	TRBJ1-1	few	CSVDRGDEAFF	TGCAGCGTTGATAGGGGAGACGAAGCTTTCTTT
TRBV5-4	TRBD2	TRBJ2-7	.	CASSSGLTYEQYF	TGTGCCAGCAGCTCGGGACTAACCTACGAGCAGTACTTC
TRBV20-1	.	TRBJ1-1	many	CSATNTGRVTEAFF	TGCAGTGCTACCAATACAGGGAGGGTGACTGAAGCTTTCTTT
TRBV20-1	TRBD1	TRBJ1-5	.	CSASTGTGQPQHF	TGCAGTGCTAGTACCGGGACAGGGCAGCCCCAGCATTTT
TRBV30	.	TRBJ1-1	many	CAWSVGSNTEAFF	TGTGCCTGGAGTGTAGGATCGAACACTGAAGCTTTCTTT
TRBV5-5	.	TRBJ1-5	.	CASSPRWGEQPQHF	TGTGCCAGCAGCCCCCGATGGGGAGAGCAGCCCCAGCATTTT
TRBV5-1	.	TRBJ1-1	many	CASSMGYGLMNTEAFF	TGCGCCAGCAGCATGGGGTACGGGCTCATGAACACTGAAGCTTTCTTT
TRBV12-3/TRBV12-4	.	TRBJ2-7	.	CASRDRLNSYEQYF	TGTGCCAGCCGCGACAGGCTTAACTCCTACGAGCAGTACTTC
TRBV6-6	.	TRBJ1-3	.	CASTPGTSGNTIYF	TGTGCCAGCACACCCGGGACATCTGGAAACACCATATATTTT
TRBV21-1	.	TRBJ1-2	.	CASSNRETRNIVGTLPNYGYTF	TGTGCCAGCAGCAATAGGGAGACCCGTAACATTGTGGGGACCTTACCCAACTATGGCTACACCTTC
TRBV19	TRBD1	TRBJ1-4	few	CASTDRRETNEKLFF	TGTGCCAGTACGGACAGGCGGGAAACTAATGAAAAACTGTTTTTT
TRBV29-1	TRBD2	TRBJ2-3	many	CSVDLQGGHDTQYF	TGCAGCGTTGACCTTCAGGGAGGGCACGATACGCAGTATTTT
TRBV20-1	.	TRBJ2-7	many	CSARNLYEQYF	TGCAGTGCTAGAAACCTGTACGAGCAGTACTTC
TRBV5-1	.	TRBJ2-7	many	CASSLAVTRSSYEQYF	TGCGCCAGCAGCTTGGCCGTCACCAGGAGCTCCTACGAGCAGTACTTC
TRBV7-3	.	TRBJ2-6	few	CASRASSGANVLTF	TGTGCCAGCAGGGCGAGCTCTGGGGCCAACGTCCTGACTTTC
TRBV7-8	.	TRBJ1-6	.	CASSLQGRVNSPLHF	TGTGCCAGCAGCTTGCAGGGGAGGGTCAATTCACCCCTCCACTTT
TRBV7-2	.	TRBJ1-4	.	CASSSTGLGEKLFF	TGTGCCAGCAGCTCCACAGGTCTAGGTGAAAAACTGTTTTTT
TRBV30	.	TRBJ1-3	few	CAWSVRRGSSGNTIYF	TGTGCCTGGAGTGTACGAAGGGGGAGCTCTGGAAACACCATATATTTT
TRBV27	.	TRBJ1-6	few	CASSPSQGGNSPLHF	TGTGCCAGCAGCCCCTCCCAGGGAGGTAATTCACCCCTCCACTTT
TRBV28	.	TRBJ2-7	.	CASSLRTTYEQYF	TGTGCCAGCAGTTTGAGAACCACTTACGAGCAGTACTTC
TRBV27	TRBD1	TRBJ1-2	many	CASSRQGSGGGYTF	TGTGCCAGCAGCAGACAGGGTAGCGGTGGTGGCTACACCTTC
TRBV19	.	TRBJ1-5	few	CASSIDWQTSNQPQHF	TGTGCCAGTAGTATAGATTGGCAGACTAGCAATCAGCCCCAGCATTTT
TRBV7-7	.	TRBJ2-5	few	CASSPREPQETQYF	TGTGCTAGCAGCCCCCGCGAGCCGCAAGAGACCCAGTACTTC
TRBV24-1	.	TRBJ2-1	.	CATSDSRGEQFF	TGTGCCACCAGTGATTCCCGGGGTGAGCAGTTCTTC
TRBV20-1	.	TRBJ2-3	.	CSARGRGRTDTQYF	TGCAGTGCAAGGGGACGGGGGAGGACAGATACGCAGTATTTT
TRBV7-9	.	TRBJ2-7	few	CASSPRDYEQYF	TGTGCCAGCAGCCCGAGGGACTACGAGCAGTACTTC
TRBV20-1	TRBD1	TRBJ2-7	.	CSARDRTGDLLSYEQYF	TGCAGTGCTAGAGACAGGACAGGGGACCTACTCTCCTACGAGCAGTACTTC
TRBV29-1	TRBD2	TRBJ2-7	few	CSASGGRASYEQYF	TGCAGCGCCTCGGGAGGGCGGGCCTCCTACGAGCAGTACTTC
TRBV20-1	TRBD1	TRBJ1-1	many	CSASRGGGYTEAFF	TGCAGTGCTAGTAGAGGGGGCGGCTACACTGAAGCTTTCTTT
TRBV28	.	TRBJ1-2	many	CATNPQGGYTF	TGTGCCACCAATCCACAGGGTGGCTACACCTTC
TRBV12-3/TRBV12-4	.	TRBJ1-3	many	CASTIRTGNTIYF	TGTGCCAGCACCATCCGTACTGGAAACACCATATATTTT
TRBV7-5	.	TRBJ1-2	few	CISVPTRITRLGYGYTF	.
TRBV9	.	TRBJ2-1	.	CASSLHEEQFF	TGTGCCAGCAGCTTACACGAGGAGCAGTTCTTC
TRBV25-1	.	TRBJ1-3	many	CASSDSGPVSGNTIYF	TGTGCCAGCAGTGACTCTGGGCCCGTCTCTGGAAACACCATATATTTT
TRBV29-1	.	TRBJ1-2	many	CSVTPPGDGYTF	TGCAGCGTTACCCCGCCGGGGGACGGCTACACCTTC